The entry below gives a single T cell receptor beta chain sequence along with its context. This CDR3 is also generated by other DNA sequences in the sample. This sample stems from a study of blood T cell repertoires in COVID-19. Study background: The United States, Italy and Spain were the sources of the acute and convalescent COVID-19 samples. Nucleic acid was either cDNA or gDNA, and it came from T cells, B-cell-depleted T cells, or PBMCs.

The table came from immunoSEQ multiplex PCR; TCRdb's copy has only in-frame clones and leaves some out. The sample gives some 70,000 clones, around 85% of which show up once; roughly 9.8% is in the top ten. This CDR3 contains 13 residues. Germline-derived CDR1 and CDR2 are SGHAT and FQNNGV. V lost 1 base and J lost 5, with 6 bases in between. The receptor was isolated from a woman aged 45-65 years with acute or convalescent COVID-19. Sequencing used peripheral blood. The rearrangement links TRBV11-2 to TRBJ2-1; no clear D gene. CDR3 region: CASSLGQNNEQFF. The CDR3 DNA is TGTGCCAGCAGCTTAGGTCAGAACAATGAGCAGTTCTTC.